This T cell receptor beta chain originates from a study of shared clonotypes between healthy human individuals. Study summary: Donors had three CD4 naive, three CD4 memory, two CD8 naive and one CD8 memory plate apiece. Broader study findings: It was the few donors that limited the genetic and exposure-history diversity represented.

Sequenced by immunoSEQ multiplex PCR; TCRdb stores in-frame clones only, minus some. The sample has 950,000 to 1,100,000 clones, 75% seen once; the top ten hold approximately 1.5%. To note about this clone: The antigen remains unidentified.

Germline assignment: CDR1 SGHNT and CDR2 YENEEA. The junction had 6 bases not matched to a gene; V was cut back by 5 bases and J by 0 bases. The CDR3 has 15 amino acids. Sequenced sample: memory CD4+ T cells sorted from blood. The subset here: CD45RA-negative fraction. The chain employs TRBV11-3 and TRBJ2-5, with 7 bases aligning to TRBD2. This receptor was obtained from a man younger than 35 in good health. This CDR3 is CASSPGTKDQETQYF. CDR3 nucleotides: TGTGCCAGCAGCCCCGGGACTAAAGACCAAGAGACCCAGTACTTC.